The 28 T cell receptor beta chains given below trace back to one sample, sequenced in a study of shared clonotypes between healthy human individuals (dated by TCRdb to 2020 to 2021). Preparation of the library involved the immunoSEQ multiplex PCR assay. TCRdb took over this immuneACCESS table, retaining in-frame rearrangements with V and J assigned. Such tables are incomplete; in checked studies, under half of the missing clones stem from an unresolved V gene, and the remainder is unexplained. The sample table lists around 2,000,000 clones, about 95% of them with a count of one. The top ten clones comprise approximately 1.2% of the sample. CD8 naive samples were obtained by positive selection for CCR7 among CD45RO-negative cells, yielding a CD45RA+CCR7+ population from which TemRA cells were excluded. The sequenced sample consisted of naive CD8+ T cells sorted from blood. Reading the label with the study, this specimen's cell subset or site is: CD45RA+CCR7+. The receptors were gathered from a man in his late teens or twenties in good health.

The V gene is TRBV27, the J gene TRBJ1-5; no definite D call. The V end was cut by 5 bases, the J end by 0 bases, with 14 bases between. This CDR3 spans 16 amino acids. Germline V gene lookup returns CDR1 MNHEY and CDR2 SMNVEV (reference sequence). CDR3 DNA: TGTGCCAGCAGTGGTCGAGGGCTGGGTAGCAATCAGCCCCAGCATTTT. This codes for CASSGRGLGSNQPQHF.

The chain links TRBV19 to TRBJ2-7; a possible D gene is TRBD1 (6 bases). Trimming removed 5 bases from V and 4 bases from J, with 18 bases in between. The CDR3 has 15 amino acids. Looked up from germline, CDR1 is LNHDA and CDR2 is SQIVND (reference sequence). The CDR3 DNA is TGTGCCAGTAGTCCTCCGGGACAAGTATTTTACGAGCAGTACTTC. It yields the protein CASSPPGQVFYEQYF.

V and J are TRBV5-1 and TRBJ2-2, with 7 nucleotides matching TRBD1. The V and J ends lost 0 bases and 3 bases, in that order; junction bases with no gene match: 2. Germline V lookup: CDR1 SGHRS, CDR2 YFSETQ. The CDR3 length is 15 residues. CDR3: CASSLDRGDTGELFF. The CDR3, as DNA: TGCGCCAGCAGCTTGGACAGGGGAGACACCGGGGAGCTGTTTTTT.

The V and J genes are TRBV6-6 and TRBJ1-1; D is unresolved. CDR1 is MNHNY and CDR2 is SVGAGI in the germline V gene (reference sequence). CDR3 length: 13 amino acids. With 4 bases removed from V and 5 bases from J, the gap between germline ends came to 11 bases. CDR3 loop: CASSWEGRTEAFF. The CDR3, as DNA: TGTGCCAGCAGTTGGGAGGGAAGGACTGAAGCTTTCTTT.

The J gene is TRBJ2-3, the V gene TRBV19, with D possibly TRBD1 on 6 matching bases. The CDR3 has 16 residues. Trimming removed 4 bases from V and 6 bases from J, with 20 bases in between. CDR1 and CDR2 from the germline V gene are LNHDA and SQIVND (reference sequence). CDR3 region: CASSRAGEGLGDTQYF. Written as DNA, the CDR3 is TGTGCCAGTAGTAGGGCAGGGGAAGGGTTGGGGGATACGCAGTATTTT.

CDR3 DNA: TGTGCCAGCAGCCAAGGAGCAAGCATGAACACTGAAGCTTTCTTT. It specifies CASSQGASMNTEAFF. This rearrangement joins TRBV4-2 to TRBJ1-1; no clear D gene. The CDR3 contains 15 residues. Germline CDR1 LGHNA, CDR2 YNFKEQ. V was trimmed by 1 base and J by 0 bases, leaving 9 bases between them.

This chain joins TRBV6-5 and TRBJ2-1, with TRBD2 as a possible D gene (6 bases). Trimming shortened V by 2 bases and J by 7 bases, and 12 bases separated the two germline ends. The V gene's germline CDR1 is MNHEY and CDR2 SVGAGI. The CDR3 length is 14 residues. CDR3 sequence (DNA): TGTGCCAGCAGTTACGGGCTCCTAGCGAATGAGCAGTTCTTC. It yields the protein CASSYGLLANEQFF.

To note about this clone: The same CDR3 can be traced to other DNA sequences in this sample. The genes are TRBV6-5 and TRBJ1-6; D is possibly TRBD1 (6 bases). V gave up 5 bases and J gave up 4 bases, with 12 bases separating them. CDR3 length: 15 amino acids. CDR1 is MNHEY and CDR2 is SVGAGI in the germline V gene. Here the CDR3 reads CASSPQGSYNSPLHF. The CDR3 DNA reads as TGTGCCAGCAGTCCCCAGGGGAGTTATAATTCACCCCTCCACTTT.

The CDR3 is CASSESGDDTEAFF. CDR3 sequence (DNA): TGTGCCAGCAGTGAGTCAGGGGACGACACTGAAGCTTTCTTT. The rearrangement joins TRBV2 to TRBJ1-1; possibly TRBD1 for D (6 bases). V lost 3 bases and J lost 3, with 11 bases in between. The CDR3 extends over 14 amino acids. From germline, CDR1 is SNHLY and CDR2 FYNNEI.

The chain employs TRBV5-8 and TRBJ2-1; perhaps TRBD2 as D (6 bases). Trimming removed 0 bases at V and 8 bases at J, with 15 bases between. Germline assignment: CDR1 SGHTS and CDR2 YDEGEE. CDR3 length: 15 residues. CDR3 sequence: CASSLAASVDHEQFF. CDR3 DNA: TGTGCCAGCAGCTTGGCGGCTAGCGTTGATCATGAGCAGTTCTTC. Filled out from reference TRBV5-8 and TRBJ2-1, the complete variable domain reads EAGVTQSPTHLIKTRGQQATLRCSPISGHTSVYWYQQALGLGLQFLLWYDEGEERNRGNFPPRFSGRQFPNYSSELNVNALELEDSALYLCASSLAASVDHEQFFGPGTRLTVL.

The chain couples TRBV7-9 to TRBJ2-5, with D maybe TRBD2 (6 bases). CDR3 length equals 14 residues. The V end was cut by 1 base, the J end by 5 bases, with 11 bases between. Germline V gene sequence: CDR1 SEHNR, CDR2 FQNEAQ (reference sequence). The CDR3 sequence is CASSLETSWETQYF. Here the CDR3 DNA reads TGTGCCAGCAGCTTAGAAACTAGCTGGGAGACCCAGTACTTC.

This clone showed up just a few times. CDR3 DNA: TGTGCCAGCAGCCCACACCCCCTCTCGGGACTAGCTATCCACAATGAGCAGTTCTTC. Its translation: CASSPHPLSGLAIHNEQFF. The V call is TRBV7-9, the J call TRBJ2-1; 9 bases align to TRBD2. The CDR3 consists of 19 residues. CDR1 and CDR2 (germline): SEHNR, FQNEAQ (reference sequence). V gave up 5 bases and J gave up 5 bases; unmatched junction bases: 19. The full variable domain, in which reference TRBV7-9 and TRBJ2-1 provide the parts outside the CDR3, is DTGVSQNPRHKITKRGQNVTFRCDPISEHNRLYWYRQTLGQGPEFLTYFQNEAQLEKSRLLSDRFSAERPKGSFSTLEIQRTEQGDSAMYLCASSPHPLSGLAIHNEQFFGPGTRLTVL.

The chain carries TRBV7-2 and TRBJ2-5, with a possible D match to TRBD2 (5 bases). The CDR3 has 16 amino acids. V lost 0 bases and J lost 3, with 14 bases in between. Germline V gene sequence: CDR1 SGHTA, CDR2 FQGNSA. In nucleotides, the CDR3 is TGTGCCAGCAGCTTAGCCGTTCTAACGGAGGAAGAGACCCAGTACTTC. It translates to CASSLAVLTEEETQYF.

The chain couples TRBV9 to TRBJ2-7, with 8 bases identical to TRBD1. V shed 3 bases, J shed 4 bases, and the junction held 3 bases outside the gene matches. The CDR3 runs to 13 residues. Germline CDR1 reads SGDLS; CDR2 reads YYNGEE. In DNA, the CDR3 is TGTGCCAGCAGCGCGGACAGGGATTACGAGCAGTACTTC. Translation gives CASSADRDYEQYF.

On this clone: Other nucleotide sequences from this sample produce the same CDR3. The V call is TRBV9, the J call TRBJ2-7; 9 bases are a match to TRBD2. V lost 0 bases, J lost 3 bases, and 4 bases stayed unmatched. The CDR3 runs 15 residues. The germline gives CDR1 SGDLS, CDR2 YYNGEE. This chain's CDR3 is CASSVGGGRVYEQYF. The CDR3 region has the DNA TGTGCCAGCAGCGTAGGAGGCGGGAGGGTCTACGAGCAGTACTTC.

This clone has a single count. This sequence joins TRBV12-5 and TRBJ2-1, with 7 bases that match TRBD2. Germline V lookup: CDR1 LGHNT, CDR2 FRNRAP. With V trimmed by 7 bases and J by 8 bases, 14 bases remained unmatched. The CDR3 is 15 amino acids. This CDR3 reads CASAFGTTSFDEQFF. For the CDR3, the DNA is TGTGCTAGTGCCTTCGGGACTACATCTTTCGATGAGCAGTTCTTC.

The rearrangement links TRBV13 to TRBJ2-5; D uncertain. CDR1 PRHDT and CDR2 FYEKMQ come from the germline V gene (reference sequence). Between the trimmed V and J ends, which lost 0 bases and 5 bases, there was a span of 10 bases. The length of the CDR3 is 14 residues. The CDR3 sequence: CASSLGPLGETQYF. In DNA form, the CDR3 reads TGTGCCAGCAGCTTAGGCCCGCTTGGGGAGACCCAGTACTTC.

A remark on this clone: Within the sample, other DNA sequences also encode this same CDR3. The J gene is TRBJ2-1, the V gene TRBV4-3, with 12 bases fitting TRBD2. CDR3 length: 15 residues. The germline gives CDR1 LGHNA, CDR2 YSLEER. The J segment lost 3 bases and the V segment lost 3 bases, leaving 0 bases of the junction unmatched. The chain's CDR3 is CASSQTSGSYNEQFF. In DNA form, the CDR3 reads TGCGCCAGCAGCCAGACTAGCGGGAGCTACAATGAGCAGTTCTTC.

J is TRBJ2-7 and V is TRBV5-4; the D gene is possibly TRBD1 (6 bases). CDR3 length: 15 residues. Germline V gene lookup returns CDR1 SGHNT and CDR2 YYREEE (reference sequence). Trimming removed 0 bases at V and 6 bases at J, with 16 bases between. The CDR3 bases are TGTGCCAGCAGCTTGGTTGACCAGGGGTCGGGCGAGCAGTACTTC. Protein product: CASSLVDQGSGEQYF.

The rearrangement uses TRBV9 and TRBJ2-5, with TRBD2 matching over 9 bases. V shed 4 bases and J 2 bases; nucleotides not matched to a gene: 6. The CDR3 totals 15 residues. CDR1 and CDR2 (germline): SGDLS, YYNGEE. CDR3 DNA sequence: TGTGCCAGCAGCCCCCAGGCGGGGGGGCAAGAGACCCAGTACTTC. It encodes CASSPQAGGQETQYF.

The genes are TRBV4-3 and TRBJ2-1; maybe TRBD1 (7 bases). Germline-derived CDR1 and CDR2 are LGHNA and YSLEER. The CDR3 loop spans 14 amino acids. V was shortened by 0 bases and J by 7 bases, with 10 bases between the two germline ends. The CDR3 sequence is CASSQEAGGNEQFF. CDR3 coding DNA: TGCGCCAGCAGCCAAGAAGCAGGGGGGAATGAGCAGTTCTTC.

This rearrangement joins TRBV6-6 to TRBJ2-1; maybe TRBD1 (5 bases). The CDR3 covers 14 residues. The germline V gene has CDR1 MNHNY and CDR2 SVGAGI (reference sequence). Trimming left V 0 bases short and J 8 bases short, with 11 bases between. CDR3 coding DNA: TGTGCCAGCAGTTACTCGGGCAGGGTCCATGAGCAGTTCTTC. Translated: CASSYSGRVHEQFF.

The chain employs TRBV18 and TRBJ2-5; D assignment may be TRBD1 or TRBD2 (5 bases each). Trimming left V 1 base short and J 1 base short, with 7 bases between. The CDR3 is made up of 14 amino acids. Germline V gene lookup returns CDR1 KGHSH and CDR2 LQKENI. DNA of the CDR3: TGTGCCAGCTCACCACTCGGGACCCAAGAGACCCAGTACTTC. Encoded protein: CASSPLGTQETQYF.

V and J are TRBV5-8 and TRBJ1-1, with unresolved D. The germline CDR1 and CDR2 sequences are SGHTS and YDEGEE. The CDR3 runs to 12 residues. The germline V and J ends were trimmed by 0 bases and 3 bases, with 3 bases remaining between them. The CDR3 DNA is TGTGCCAGCAGCTTGGTGTACACTGAAGCTTTCTTT. Protein sequence: CASSLVYTEAFF.

The rearrangement uses TRBV29-1 and TRBJ2-2; D possibly corresponds to TRBD1 (6 bases). Trimming removed 5 bases at V and 5 bases at J, with 9 bases between. This CDR3 is built from 12 residues. Germline CDR1 SQVTM, CDR2 ANQGSEA. The CDR3 spells CSVRTETGELFF. CDR3 DNA sequence: TGCAGCGTTAGGACAGAGACCGGGGAGCTGTTTTTT.

CDR3 region: CASSYSQVHSYEQYF. The CDR3 DNA reads TGTGCCAGCAGTTACAGCCAGGTCCACTCCTACGAGCAGTACTTC. The chain has TRBV6-5 and TRBJ2-7; D is unclear. The V end lost 2 bases, the J end lost 0 bases, and 11 bases lay between the germline ends. Looked up from germline, CDR1 is MNHEY and CDR2 is SVGAGI. The CDR3 spans 15 residues.

The chain carries TRBV27 and TRBJ2-1, with a weak D call TRBD2 (5 bases). Germline CDR1 is MNHEY and CDR2 is SMNVEV (reference sequence). Trimming took off 7 bases at V and 10 bases at J, with 20 bases between the two ends. This CDR3 comprises 14 residues. CDR3 sequence reads: CASTSTGTNEEQFF. The CDR3 nucleotides read TGTGCCAGCACCTCGACGGGAACAAACGAGGAGCAGTTCTTC.

V and J are TRBV28 and TRBJ1-2; D might be TRBD1 (6 bases). The CDR3 covers 16 residues. Germline V lookup: CDR1 MDHEN, CDR2 SYDVKM. V was cut by 6 bases and J by 0 bases, with 17 bases left in between. CDR3 loop: CASRRWGAATNYGYTF. As DNA, the CDR3 is TGTGCCAGCAGAAGGTGGGGGGCCGCAACTAACTATGGCTACACCTTC.